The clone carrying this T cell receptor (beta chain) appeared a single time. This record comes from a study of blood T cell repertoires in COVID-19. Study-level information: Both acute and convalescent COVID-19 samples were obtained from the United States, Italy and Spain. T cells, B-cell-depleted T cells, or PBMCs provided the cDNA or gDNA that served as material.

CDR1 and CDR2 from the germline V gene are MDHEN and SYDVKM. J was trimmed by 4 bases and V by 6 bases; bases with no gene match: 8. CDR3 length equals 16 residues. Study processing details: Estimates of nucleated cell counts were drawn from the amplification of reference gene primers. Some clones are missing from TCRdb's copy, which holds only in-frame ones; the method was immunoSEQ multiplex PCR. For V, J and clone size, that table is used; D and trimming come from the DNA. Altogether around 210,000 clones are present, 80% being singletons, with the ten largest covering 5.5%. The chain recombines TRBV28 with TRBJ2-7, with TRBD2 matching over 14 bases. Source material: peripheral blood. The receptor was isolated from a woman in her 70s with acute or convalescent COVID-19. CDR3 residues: CASSSGTSGSLYEQYF. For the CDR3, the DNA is TGTGCCAGCAGCTCCGGGACTAGCGGGAGCTTGTACGAGCAGTACTTC.